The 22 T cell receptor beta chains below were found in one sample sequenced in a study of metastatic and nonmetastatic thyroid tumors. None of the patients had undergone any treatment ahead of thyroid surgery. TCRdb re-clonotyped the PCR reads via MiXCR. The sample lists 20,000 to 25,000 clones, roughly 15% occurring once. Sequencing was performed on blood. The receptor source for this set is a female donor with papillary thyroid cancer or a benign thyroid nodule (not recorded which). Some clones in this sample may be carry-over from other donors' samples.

The CDR3 DNA reads TGCAGTGCTTCGAGGGCGGGCGTCTACGAGCAGTACTTC. It codes for CSASRAGVYEQYF. The J gene is TRBJ2-7, the V gene TRBV20-1, with a weak D call TRBD2 (5 bases). Germline values: CDR1 DFQATT, CDR2 SNEGSKA (reference sequence). V was trimmed by 5 bases and J by 3 bases, leaving 14 bases between them. CDR3 length: 13 amino acids.

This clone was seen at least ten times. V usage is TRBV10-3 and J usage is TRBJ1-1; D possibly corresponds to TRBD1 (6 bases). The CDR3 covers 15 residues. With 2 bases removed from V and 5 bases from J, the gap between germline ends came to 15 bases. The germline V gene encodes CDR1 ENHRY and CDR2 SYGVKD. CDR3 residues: CAISEAPQGGTEAFF. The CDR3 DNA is TGTGCCATCAGTGAGGCACCACAGGGAGGTACTGAAGCTTTCTTT.

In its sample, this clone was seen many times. CDR3: CASSQEIGQLNYGYTF. CDR3 DNA: TGTGCCAGCAGCCAAGAGATCGGACAGTTAAACTATGGCTACACCTTC. The rearrangement links TRBV3-1 to TRBJ1-2, with D possibly TRBD1 on 6 matching bases. The CDR3 spans 16 residues. The germline gives CDR1 LGHDT, CDR2 YNNKEL (reference sequence). V was cut by 0 bases and J by 2 bases, with 13 bases left in between. The whole variable domain, remainder taken from reference TRBV3-1 and TRBJ1-2, is DTAVSQTPKYLVTQMGNDKSIKCEQNLGHDTMYWYKQDSKKFLKIMFSYNNKELIINETVPNRFSPKSPDKAHLNLHINSLELGDSAVYFCASSQEIGQLNYGYTFGSGTRLTVV.

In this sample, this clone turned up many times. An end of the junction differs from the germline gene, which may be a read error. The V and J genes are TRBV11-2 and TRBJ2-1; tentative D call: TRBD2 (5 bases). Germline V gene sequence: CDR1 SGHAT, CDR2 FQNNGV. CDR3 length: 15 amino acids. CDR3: CASSLRSGPYNGQFF. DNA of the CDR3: TGTGCCAGCAGCTTACGAAGCGGACCATACAATGGGCAGTTCTTC. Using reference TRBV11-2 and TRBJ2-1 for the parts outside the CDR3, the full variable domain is EAGVAQSPRYKIIEKRQSVAFWCNPISGHATLYWYQQILGQGPKLLIQFQNNGVVDDSQLPKDRFSAERLKGVDSTLKIQPAKLEDSAVYLCASSLRSGPYNGQFFGPGTRLTVL.

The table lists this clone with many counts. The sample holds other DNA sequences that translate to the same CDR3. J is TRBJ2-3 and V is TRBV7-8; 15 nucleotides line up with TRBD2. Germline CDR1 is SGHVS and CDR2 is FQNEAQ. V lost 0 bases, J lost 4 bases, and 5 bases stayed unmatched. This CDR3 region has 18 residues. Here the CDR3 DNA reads TGTGCCAGCAGCTTAGCCGGGACTAGCGGGAGGTACTCAGATACGCAGTATTTT. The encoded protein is CASSLAGTSGRYSDTQYF. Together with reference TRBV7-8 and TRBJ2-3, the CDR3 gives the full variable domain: GAGVSQSPRYKVAKRGQDVALRCDPISGHVSLFWYQQALGQGPEFLTYFQNEAQLDKSGLPSDRFFAERPEGSVSTLKIQRTQQEDSAVYLCASSLAGTSGRYSDTQYFGPGTRLTVL.

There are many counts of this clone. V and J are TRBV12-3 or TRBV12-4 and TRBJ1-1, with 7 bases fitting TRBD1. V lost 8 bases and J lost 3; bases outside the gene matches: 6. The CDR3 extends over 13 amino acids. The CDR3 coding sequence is TGTGCCAGCGGTCGGGGACAGTACACTGAAGCTTTCTTT. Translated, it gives CASGRGQYTEAFF.

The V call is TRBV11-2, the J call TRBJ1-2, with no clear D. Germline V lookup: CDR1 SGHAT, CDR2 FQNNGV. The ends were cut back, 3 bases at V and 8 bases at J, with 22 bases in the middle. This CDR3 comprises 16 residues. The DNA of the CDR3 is TGTGCCAGCAGCTTCCTTCCATCCCTGGGATCGAGCGGCTACACCTTC. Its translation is CASSFLPSLGSSGYTF.

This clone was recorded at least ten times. CDR3 residues: CASIDPGGSETQYF. The CDR3 coding sequence is TGTGCCAGCATCGACCCAGGGGGCAGTGAGACCCAGTACTTC. The chain joins TRBV6-1 to TRBJ2-5; TRBD1 aligns across 8 bases. The CDR3 is 14 amino acids. Germline CDR1 is MNHNS and CDR2 is SASEGT. Trimming took 7 bases from V and 5 from J; bases not matched to a gene: 9.

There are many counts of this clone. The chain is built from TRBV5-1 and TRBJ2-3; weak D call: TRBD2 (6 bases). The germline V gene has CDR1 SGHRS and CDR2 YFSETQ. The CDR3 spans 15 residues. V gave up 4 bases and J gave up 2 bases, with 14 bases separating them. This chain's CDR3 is CASSPARDFTDTQYF. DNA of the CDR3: TGCGCCAGCAGCCCCGCGAGGGACTTCACAGATACGCAGTATTTT.

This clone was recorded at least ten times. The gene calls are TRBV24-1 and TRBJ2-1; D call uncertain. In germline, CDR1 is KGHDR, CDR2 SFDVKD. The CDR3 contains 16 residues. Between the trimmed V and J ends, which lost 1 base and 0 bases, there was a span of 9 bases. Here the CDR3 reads CATSDFVESSYNEQFF. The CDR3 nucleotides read TGTGCCACCAGTGATTTTGTGGAGAGCTCCTACAATGAGCAGTTCTTC.

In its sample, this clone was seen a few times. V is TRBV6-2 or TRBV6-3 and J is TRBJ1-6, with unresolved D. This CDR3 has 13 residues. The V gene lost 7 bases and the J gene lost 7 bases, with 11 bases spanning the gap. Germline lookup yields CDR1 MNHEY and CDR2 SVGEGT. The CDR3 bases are TGTGCCAGCAAGCGGGTGGAGAATTCACCCCTCCACTTT. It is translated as CASKRVENSPLHF.

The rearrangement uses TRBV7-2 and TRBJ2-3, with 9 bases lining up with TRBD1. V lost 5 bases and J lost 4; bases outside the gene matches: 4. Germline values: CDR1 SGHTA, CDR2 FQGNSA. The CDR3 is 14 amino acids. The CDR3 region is CASSHGQGSDTQYF. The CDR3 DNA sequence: TGTGCCAGCAGCCATGGACAGGGGTCAGATACGCAGTATTTT.

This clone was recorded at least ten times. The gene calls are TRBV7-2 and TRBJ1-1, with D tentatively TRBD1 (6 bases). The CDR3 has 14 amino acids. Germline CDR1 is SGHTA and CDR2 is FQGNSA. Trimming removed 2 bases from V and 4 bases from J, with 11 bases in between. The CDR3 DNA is TGTGCCAGCAGCTTATCACAGGGTTCCACTGAAGCTTTCTTT. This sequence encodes CASSLSQGSTEAFF.

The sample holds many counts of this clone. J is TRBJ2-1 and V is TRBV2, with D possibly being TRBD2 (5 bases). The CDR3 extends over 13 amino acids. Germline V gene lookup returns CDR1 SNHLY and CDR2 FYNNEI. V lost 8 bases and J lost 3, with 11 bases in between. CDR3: CASHSGLYNEQFF. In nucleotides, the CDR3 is TGTGCCAGCCACTCTGGACTCTACAATGAGCAGTTCTTC.

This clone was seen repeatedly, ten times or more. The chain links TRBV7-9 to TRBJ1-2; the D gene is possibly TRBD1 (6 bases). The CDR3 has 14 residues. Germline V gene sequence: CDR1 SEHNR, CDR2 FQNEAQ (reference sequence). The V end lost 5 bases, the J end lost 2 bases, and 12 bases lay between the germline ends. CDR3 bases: TGTGCCAGCAGCCAAGCAGGGGCAAACTATGGCTACACCTTC. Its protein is CASSQAGANYGYTF.

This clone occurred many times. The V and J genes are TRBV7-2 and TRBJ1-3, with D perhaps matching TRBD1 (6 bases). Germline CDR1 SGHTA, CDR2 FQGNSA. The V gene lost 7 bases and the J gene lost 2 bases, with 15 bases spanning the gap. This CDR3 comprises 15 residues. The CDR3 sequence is CASTEPGAPGNTIYF. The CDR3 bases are TGTGCCAGCACCGAACCAGGGGCCCCTGGAAACACCATATATTTT.

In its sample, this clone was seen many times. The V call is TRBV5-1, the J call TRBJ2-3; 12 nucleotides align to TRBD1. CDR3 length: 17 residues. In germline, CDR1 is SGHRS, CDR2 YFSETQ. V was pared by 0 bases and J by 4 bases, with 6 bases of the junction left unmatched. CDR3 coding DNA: TGCGCCAGCAGCTTGGAGGGACAGGGGGCAAGCGCAGATACGCAGTATTTT. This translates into CASSLEGQGASADTQYF.

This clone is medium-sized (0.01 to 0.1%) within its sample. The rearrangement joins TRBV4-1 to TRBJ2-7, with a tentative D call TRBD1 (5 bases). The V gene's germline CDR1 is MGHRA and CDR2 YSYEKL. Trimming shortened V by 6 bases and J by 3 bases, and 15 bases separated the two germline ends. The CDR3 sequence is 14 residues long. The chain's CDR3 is CASRSTGALYEQYF. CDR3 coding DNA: TGCGCCAGCAGATCAACAGGAGCGCTCTACGAGCAGTACTTC.

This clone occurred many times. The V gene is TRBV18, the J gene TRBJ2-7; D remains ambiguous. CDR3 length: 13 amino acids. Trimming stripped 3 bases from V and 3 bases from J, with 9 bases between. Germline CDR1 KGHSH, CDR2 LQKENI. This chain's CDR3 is CASSPVQRYEQYF. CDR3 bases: TGTGCCAGCTCACCCGTGCAGCGCTACGAGCAGTACTTC.

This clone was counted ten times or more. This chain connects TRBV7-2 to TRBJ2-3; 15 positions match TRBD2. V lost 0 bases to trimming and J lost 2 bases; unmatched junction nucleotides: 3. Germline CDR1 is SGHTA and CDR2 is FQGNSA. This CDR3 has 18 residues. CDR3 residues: CASSLAGTSGRLTDTQYF. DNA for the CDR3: TGTGCCAGCAGCTTAGCGGGGACTAGCGGGAGGCTCACAGATACGCAGTATTTT.

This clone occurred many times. The CDR3 nucleotides read TGTGCCAGCAGCCCAATATCAGGGCGCTACGAGCAGTACTTC. Amino acid sequence: CASSPISGRYEQYF. The chain links TRBV6-1 to TRBJ2-7, with D tentatively TRBD1 (5 bases). The length of the CDR3 is 14 residues. V gave up 6 bases and J gave up 3 bases, with 15 bases separating them. Germline CDR1 MNHNS, CDR2 SASEGT.

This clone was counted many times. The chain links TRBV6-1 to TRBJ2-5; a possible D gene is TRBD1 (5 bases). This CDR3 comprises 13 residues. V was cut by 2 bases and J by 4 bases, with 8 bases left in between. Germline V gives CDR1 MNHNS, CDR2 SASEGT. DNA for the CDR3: TGTGCCAGCAGTGAACAGGGTCGAGAGACCCAGTACTTC. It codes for CASSEQGRETQYF.